This TCR beta chain emerged from a study of radiation and T cells in renal cell carcinoma (TCRdb year 2020). Context from the whole study: The samples were drawn from a clinical trial, where primary renal cell carcinomas were treated with 15 Gy of stereotactic body radiation therapy and then removed by nephrectomy 4 weeks afterward. TCR beta sequencing covered 55 or so samples in total, comprising approximately 26 tumors and around 27 peripheral blood samples. Across all 53 samples, 4 million to 5 million unique CDR3 nucleotide sequences encoding about 2.4 million unique CDR3 amino acid sequences were identified. Results the study describes overall, beyond this receptor: Because pretreatment tumor biopsies were not available, the study could not determine whether clonotypes were already present within the tumor at baseline. In blood, the top tumor clonotypes increased between baseline and 2 weeks post-radiation and then shrank by 4 weeks, which suggests that tumor-resident clones expanded only transiently. Effects of radiation dose or scheduling on the TCR repertoire could not be addressed with the single-armed trial design. Changes in the blood repertoire were not tracked past 4 weeks after treatment.

As regards this clone: Its recognized antigen is unknown. Base qualities are not recorded, but no much larger clone differs from it by a single base.

The time point label, read with the paper, signifies: blood 2 weeks post-SBRT. Explained via the paper, the treatment or condition label denotes: 15 Gy SBRT to primary tumor, nephrectomy 4 weeks later. To follow tumor-enriched clonotypes, peripheral blood was collected serially from radiation-treated patients at baseline and again at 2 weeks and 4 weeks after SBRT. Every patient had renal cell carcinoma of clear cell pathology. The QIAamp DNA Blood Mini Kit (Qiagen) was used to prepare genomic DNA for TCR sequencing. The analyses included only samples that passed all quality control checks. Inclusive of the bounding cysteine and phenylalanine, the CDR3 is 13 residues long. Here the CDR3 DNA is all that survives: 39 bases in frame from base 1. V gives up 3 bases and J gives up 2 bases, and the segment between their germline ends measures 8 bases. The germline V gene gives CDR1 as MDHEN and CDR2 as SYDVKM.

TCR beta libraries were generated from genomic DNA with the immunoSEQ kit, following the manufacturer's recommendations. To prepare the libraries, a first multiplex PCR with proprietary primers was run, followed by a second PCR that added unique barcodes, and a bead cleanup was done after each round. A positive control reaction and a negative control reaction, both provided in the kit, were run with every batch of samples. The final libraries underwent checking on an Agilent 4200 TapeStation D1000 ScreenTape, volumetric pooling, and quantification by qPCR. Sequencing ran on an Illumina NextSeq500 with a MidOutput 150-cycle cartridge, using 156 Read1 and 15 Index1 cycles with kit custom primers. The pooled library was loaded at roughly 0.94 pM with an approximately 22% PhiX control spike-in. The published analysis was carried out like this. Vendor-processed data were analyzed in R, and a clonotype was defined as all T cells sharing the same CDR3 nucleotide sequence. For clone abundance analyses, frequencies were normalized to the 10,000 most abundant clones per sample. Public T cell clones, which averaged fewer than five per sample, were excluded before analysis. A difference in abundance of at least 32-fold between compartments was used to define tumor-enriched and baseline blood-enriched clonotypes. A beta-binomial differential abundance model was applied to find clonotypes that expanded or contracted between blood time points. Tumor-blood repertoire similarity was measured with the Baroni-Urbani and Buser coefficient, and groups were compared using two-tailed Wilcoxon tests in R. The table was pulled from immuneACCESS by TCRdb, which kept in-frame rearrangements only. Such tables lose some clones; where checked, under half of the loss comes from unresolved V genes, and the rest has no known cause. The DNA gave D and trimming, while V, J and clone size come from that table. This sample lists around 70,000 clones; over 80% were detected once. The ten top clones hold approximately 6% of the sample.

The sample in question was blood, obtained from a patient whose treatment included radiotherapy and nephrectomy. The chain joins TRBV28 to TRBJ2-7, with no confident D gene call. The source of this sequence is a man in his 60s with renal cell carcinoma. The nucleotides read TGTGCCAGCAGTTTCGGCGTTCCCTACGAGCAGTACTTC. This encodes CASSFGVPYEQYF.